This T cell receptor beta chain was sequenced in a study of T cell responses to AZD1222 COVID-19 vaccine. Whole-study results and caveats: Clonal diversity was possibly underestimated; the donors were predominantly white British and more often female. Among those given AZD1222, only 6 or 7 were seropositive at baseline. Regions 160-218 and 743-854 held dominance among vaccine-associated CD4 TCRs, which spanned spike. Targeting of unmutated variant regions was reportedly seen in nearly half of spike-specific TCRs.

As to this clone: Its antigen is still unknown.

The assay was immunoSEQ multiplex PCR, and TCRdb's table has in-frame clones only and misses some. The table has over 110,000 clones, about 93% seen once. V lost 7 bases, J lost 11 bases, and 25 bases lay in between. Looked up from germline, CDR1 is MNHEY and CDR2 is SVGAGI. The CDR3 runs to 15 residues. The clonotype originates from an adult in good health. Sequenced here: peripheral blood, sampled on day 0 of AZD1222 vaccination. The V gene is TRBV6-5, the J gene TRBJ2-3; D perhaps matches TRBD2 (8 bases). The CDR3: CASTVHIGRDSLQYF. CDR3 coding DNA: TGTGCCAGCACCGTTCACATCGGGAGGGACAGCCTGCAGTATTTT.